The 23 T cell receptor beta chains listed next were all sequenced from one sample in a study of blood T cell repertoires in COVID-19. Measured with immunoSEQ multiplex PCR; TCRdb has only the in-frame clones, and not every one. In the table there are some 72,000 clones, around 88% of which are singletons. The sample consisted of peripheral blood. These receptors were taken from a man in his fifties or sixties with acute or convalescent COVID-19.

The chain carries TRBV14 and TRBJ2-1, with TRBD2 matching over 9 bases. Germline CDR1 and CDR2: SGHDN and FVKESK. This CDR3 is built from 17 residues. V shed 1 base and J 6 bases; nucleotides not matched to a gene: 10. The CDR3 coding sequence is TGTGCCAGCAGCCAAGTCCTCGGGCGGGGGGGCTCCAATGAGCAGTTCTTC. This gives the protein CASSQVLGRGGSNEQFF.

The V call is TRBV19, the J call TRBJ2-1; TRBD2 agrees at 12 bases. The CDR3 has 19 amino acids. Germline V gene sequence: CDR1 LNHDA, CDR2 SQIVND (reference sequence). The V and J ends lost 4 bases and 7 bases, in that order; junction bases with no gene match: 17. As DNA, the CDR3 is TGTGCCAGTAGTAAGGGACTAGCGGGCAAGTGGGGAAAGGGGAATGAGCAGTTCTTC. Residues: CASSKGLAGKWGKGNEQFF.

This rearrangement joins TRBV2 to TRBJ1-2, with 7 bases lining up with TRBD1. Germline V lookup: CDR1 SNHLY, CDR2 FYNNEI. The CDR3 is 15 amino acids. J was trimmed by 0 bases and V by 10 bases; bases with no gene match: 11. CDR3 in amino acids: CATWGSGTANYGYTF. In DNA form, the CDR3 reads TGTGCCACCTGGGGCTCCGGGACAGCTAACTATGGCTACACCTTC.

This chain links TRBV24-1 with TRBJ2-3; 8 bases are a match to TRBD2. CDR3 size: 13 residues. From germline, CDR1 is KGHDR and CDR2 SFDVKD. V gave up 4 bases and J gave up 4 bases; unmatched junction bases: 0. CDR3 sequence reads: CATSDGGADTQYF. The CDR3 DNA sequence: TGTGCCACCAGTGACGGGGGGGCAGATACGCAGTATTTT.

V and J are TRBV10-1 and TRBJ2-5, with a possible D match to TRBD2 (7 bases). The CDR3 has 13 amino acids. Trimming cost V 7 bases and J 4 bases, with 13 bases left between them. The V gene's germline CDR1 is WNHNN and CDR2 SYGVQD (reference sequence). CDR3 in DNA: TGCGCCAGCACTAGGGGGGGTTTAGAGACCCAGTACTTC. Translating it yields CASTRGGLETQYF.

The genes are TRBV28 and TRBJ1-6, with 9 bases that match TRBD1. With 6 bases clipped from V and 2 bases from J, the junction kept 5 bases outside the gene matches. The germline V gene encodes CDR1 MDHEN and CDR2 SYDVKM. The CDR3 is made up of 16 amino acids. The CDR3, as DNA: TGTGCCAGCAGCTCAACAGGGGGCACCTATAATTCACCCCTCCACTTT. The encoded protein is CASSSTGGTYNSPLHF.

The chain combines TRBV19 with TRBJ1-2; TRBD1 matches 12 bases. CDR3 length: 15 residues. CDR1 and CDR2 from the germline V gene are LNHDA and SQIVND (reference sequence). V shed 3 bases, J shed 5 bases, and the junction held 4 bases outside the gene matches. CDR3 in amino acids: CASSIRDRGHYGYTF. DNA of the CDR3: TGTGCCAGTAGTATCCGGGACAGGGGGCATTATGGCTACACCTTC.

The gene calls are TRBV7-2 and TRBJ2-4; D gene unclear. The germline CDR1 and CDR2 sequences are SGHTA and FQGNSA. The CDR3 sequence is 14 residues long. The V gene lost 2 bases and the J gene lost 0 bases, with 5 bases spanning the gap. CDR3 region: CASSLSRAKNIQYF. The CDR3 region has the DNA TGTGCCAGCAGCTTAAGCCGAGCCAAAAACATTCAGTACTTC.

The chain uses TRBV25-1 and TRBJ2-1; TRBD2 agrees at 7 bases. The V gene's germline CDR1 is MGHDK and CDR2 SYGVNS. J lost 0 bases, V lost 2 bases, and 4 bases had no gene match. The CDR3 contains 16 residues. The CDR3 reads CASSEAGEGSYNEQFF. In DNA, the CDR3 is TGTGCCAGCAGTGAAGCGGGAGAGGGCTCCTACAATGAGCAGTTCTTC.

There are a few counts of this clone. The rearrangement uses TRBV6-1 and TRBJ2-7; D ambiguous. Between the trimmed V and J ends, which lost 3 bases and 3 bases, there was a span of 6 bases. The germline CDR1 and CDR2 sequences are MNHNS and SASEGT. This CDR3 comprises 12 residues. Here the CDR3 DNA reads TGTGCCAGCAGTGACAGTTACTACGAGCAGTACTTC. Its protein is CASSDSYYEQYF.

The CDR3 region has the DNA TGCAGCGTCCGACTAGCGGGGGCCCAAGAGACCCAGTACTTC. This sequence encodes CSVRLAGAQETQYF. The chain has TRBV29-1 and TRBJ2-5, with 12 bases aligning to TRBD2. This CDR3 has 14 amino acids. The V and J ends lost 6 bases and 1 base, in that order; junction bases with no gene match: 3. Germline V CDR1 and CDR2: SQVTM, ANQGSEA.

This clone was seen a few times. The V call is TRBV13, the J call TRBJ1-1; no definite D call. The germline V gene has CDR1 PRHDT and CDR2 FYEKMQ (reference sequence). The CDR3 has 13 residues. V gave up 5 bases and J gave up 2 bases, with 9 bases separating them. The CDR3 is CASSRTVNTEAFF. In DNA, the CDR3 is TGTGCCAGCAGCCGAACAGTAAACACTGAAGCTTTCTTT. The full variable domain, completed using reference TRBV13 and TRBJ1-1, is AAGVIQSPRHLIKEKRETATLKCYPIPRHDTVYWYQQGPGQDPQFLISFYEKMQSDKGSIPDRFSAQQFSDYHSELNMSSLELGDSALYFCASSRTVNTEAFFGQGTRLTVV.

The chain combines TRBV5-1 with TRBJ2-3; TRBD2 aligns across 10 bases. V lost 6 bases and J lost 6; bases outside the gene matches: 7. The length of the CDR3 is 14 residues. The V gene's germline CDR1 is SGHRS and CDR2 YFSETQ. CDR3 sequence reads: CASTGTSASDTQYF. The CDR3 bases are TGCGCCAGCACCGGGACTAGCGCCTCGGATACGCAGTATTTT.

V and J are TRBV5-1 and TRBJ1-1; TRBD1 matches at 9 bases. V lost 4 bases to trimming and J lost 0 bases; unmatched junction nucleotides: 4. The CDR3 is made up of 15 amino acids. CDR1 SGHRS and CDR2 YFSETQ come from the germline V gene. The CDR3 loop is CASSLRTGVNTEAFF. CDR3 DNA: TGCGCCAGCAGCCTCCGGACAGGGGTGAACACTGAAGCTTTCTTT. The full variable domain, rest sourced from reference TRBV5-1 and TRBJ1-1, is KAGVTQTPRYLIKTRGQQVTLSCSPISGHRSVSWYQQTPGQGLQFLFEYFSETQRNKGNFPGRFSGRQFSNSRSEMNVSTLELGDSALYLCASSLRTGVNTEAFFGQGTRLTVV.

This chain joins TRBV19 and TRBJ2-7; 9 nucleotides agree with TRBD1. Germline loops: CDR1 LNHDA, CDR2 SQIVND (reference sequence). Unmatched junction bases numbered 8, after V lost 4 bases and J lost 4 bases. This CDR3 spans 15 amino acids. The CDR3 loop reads CASSNPGQGLYEQYF. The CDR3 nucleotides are TGTGCCAGTAGTAACCCGGGACAGGGTCTTTACGAGCAGTACTTC.

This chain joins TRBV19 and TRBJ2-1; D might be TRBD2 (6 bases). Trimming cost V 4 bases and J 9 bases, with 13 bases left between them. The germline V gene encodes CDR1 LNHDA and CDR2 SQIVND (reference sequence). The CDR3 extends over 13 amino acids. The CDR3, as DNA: TGTGCCAGTAGTAACGGGGGACGTGGTGAGCAGTTCTTC. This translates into CASSNGGRGEQFF.

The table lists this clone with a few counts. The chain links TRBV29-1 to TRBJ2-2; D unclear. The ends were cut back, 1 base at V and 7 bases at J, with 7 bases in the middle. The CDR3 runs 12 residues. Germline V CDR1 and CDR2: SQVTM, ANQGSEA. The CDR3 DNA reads TGCAGCGTTGAAGGCCCCGGCGGGGAGCTGTTTTTT. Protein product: CSVEGPGGELFF.

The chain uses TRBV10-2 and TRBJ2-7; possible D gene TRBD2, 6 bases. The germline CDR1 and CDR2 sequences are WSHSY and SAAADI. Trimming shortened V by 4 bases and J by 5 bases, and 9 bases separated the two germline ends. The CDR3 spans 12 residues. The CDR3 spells CASSGRENEQYF. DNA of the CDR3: TGCGCCAGCAGTGGGAGGGAAAACGAGCAGTACTTC.

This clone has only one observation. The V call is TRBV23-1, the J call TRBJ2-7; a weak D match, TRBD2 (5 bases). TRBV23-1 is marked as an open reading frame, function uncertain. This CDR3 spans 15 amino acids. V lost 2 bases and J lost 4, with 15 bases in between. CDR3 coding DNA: TGCGCCAGCAGTCAACAGCCCGGGGAAAGGTACGAGCAGTACTTC. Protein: CASSQQPGERYEQYF.

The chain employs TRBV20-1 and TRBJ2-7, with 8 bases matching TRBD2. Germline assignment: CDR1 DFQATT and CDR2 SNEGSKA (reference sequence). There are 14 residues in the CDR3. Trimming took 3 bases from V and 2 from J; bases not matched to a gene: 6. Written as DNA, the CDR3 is TGCAGTGCTAGTTTCAGCGGGGGTACCTACGAGCAGTACTTC. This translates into CSASFSGGTYEQYF.

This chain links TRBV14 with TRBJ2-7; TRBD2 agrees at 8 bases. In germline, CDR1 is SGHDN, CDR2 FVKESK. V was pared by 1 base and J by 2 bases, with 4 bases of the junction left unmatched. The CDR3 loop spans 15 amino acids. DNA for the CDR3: TGTGCCAGCAGCCAAGGGGGACTAGTCCCCTACGAGCAGTACTTC. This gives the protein CASSQGGLVPYEQYF.

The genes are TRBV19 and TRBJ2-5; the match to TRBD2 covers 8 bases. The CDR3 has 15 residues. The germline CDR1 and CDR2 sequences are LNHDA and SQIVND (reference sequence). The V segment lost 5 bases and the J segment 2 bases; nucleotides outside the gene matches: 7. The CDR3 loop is CASSPPGTSQETQYF. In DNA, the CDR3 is TGTGCCAGTAGTCCCCCCGGGACTAGTCAAGAGACCCAGTACTTC.

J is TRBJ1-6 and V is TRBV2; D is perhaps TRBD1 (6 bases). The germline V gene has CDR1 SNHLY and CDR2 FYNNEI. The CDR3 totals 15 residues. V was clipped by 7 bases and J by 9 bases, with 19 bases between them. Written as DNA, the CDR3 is TGTGCCAGCACCACCCCGGAGACAGGAATTTCACCCCTCCACTTT. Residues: CASTTPETGISPLHF.